One sample yielded the 15 T cell receptor beta chains listed below, sequenced in a study of response to subunit inactivated influenza vaccine. From the RT-PCR reads, TCRdb called clonotypes with MiXCR, one entry per CDR3 protein. The table records fewer than 700,000 distinct CDR3 sequences, 10% to 15% of them present only once. The input for sequencing was PBMCs from blood, taken 45 days after vaccination. All receptors derive from a man over 45 who received an inactivated influenza vaccine.

The J gene is TRBJ2-7, the V gene TRBV9; D might be TRBD1 (5 bases). This CDR3 contains 14 residues. V dropped 0 bases and J dropped 3 bases, with 10 bases sitting between them. Germline V gene data show CDR1 as SGDLS and CDR2 as YYNGEE. CDR3 nucleotide sequence: TGTGCCAGCAGCGTAGACGGCAGGGACTACGAGCAGTACTTC. As protein: CASSVDGRDYEQYF.

CDR3 in DNA: TGTGCCAGCACCAGGGATCTAGCGGGAGTGGAGACCCAGTACTTC. Protein product: CASTRDLAGVETQYF. The chain uses TRBV7-2 and TRBJ2-5, with 10 bases identical to TRBD2. With 7 bases clipped from V and 5 bases from J, the junction kept 10 bases outside the gene matches. The CDR3 is 15 amino acids. CDR1 is SGHTA and CDR2 is FQGNSA in the germline V gene.

In this sample, this clonotype turned up a few times. The chain carries TRBV7-2 and TRBJ2-7; D unclear. Trimming took off 3 bases at V and 8 bases at J, with 14 bases between the two ends. This CDR3 has 13 amino acids. From germline, CDR1 is SGHTA and CDR2 FQGNSA. The CDR3 coding sequence is TGTGCCAGCAGCTTTGAGTCCGGTTACAAGCAGTACTTC. Its translation is CASSFESGYKQYF.

The CDR3: CASSYSILANTYNEQFF. CDR3 in DNA: TGTGCCAGCAGTTACTCGATCCTAGCGAATACCTACAATGAGCAGTTCTTC. The chain carries TRBV6-5 and TRBJ2-1; perhaps TRBD2 as D (6 bases). CDR3 size: 17 residues. Per germline, CDR1 MNHEY and CDR2 SVGAGI. With 0 bases removed from V and 2 bases from J, the gap between germline ends came to 14 bases.

This clonotype was detected many times. The rearrangement joins TRBV29-1 to TRBJ1-1; D remains ambiguous. From germline, CDR1 is SQVTM and CDR2 ANQGSEA. The CDR3 sequence is 13 residues long. V lost 2 bases and J lost 1, with 8 bases in between. The CDR3 sequence: CSVELPGNTEAFF. The CDR3 DNA reads as TGCAGCGTTGAATTGCCAGGGAACACTGAAGCTTTCTTT.

The chain is built from TRBV4-3 and TRBJ1-1; D is unresolved. V lost 2 bases to trimming and J lost 1 base, with 8 bases between them. Germline lookup yields CDR1 LGHNA and CDR2 YSLEER. CDR3 length: 14 amino acids. The CDR3 reads CASSQFLGNTEAFF. CDR3 DNA: TGCGCCAGCAGCCAATTTCTGGGGAACACTGAAGCTTTCTTT.

This clonotype was seen repeatedly, ten times or more. The chain recombines TRBV10-3 with TRBJ2-3, with 12 positions matching TRBD2. V shed 6 bases, J shed 3 bases, and the junction held 4 bases outside the gene matches. Germline CDR1 and CDR2: ENHRY and SYGVKD. The CDR3 has 15 residues. The CDR3 region has the DNA TGTGCCATCAGAACTAGCGGGGGGTCTACAGATACGCAGTATTTT. Protein: CAIRTSGGSTDTQYF.

The gene calls are TRBV10-3 and TRBJ2-7; 7 bases map to TRBD1. V lost 6 bases, J lost 2 bases, and 7 bases stayed unmatched. Germline V CDR1 and CDR2: ENHRY, SYGVKD. This CDR3 is built from 14 residues. DNA of the CDR3: TGTGCCATCAGGACACAGGGGCGTACCTACGAGCAGTACTTC. It encodes CAIRTQGRTYEQYF.

J is TRBJ2-1 and V is TRBV10-2; 9 bases fit TRBD2. The J segment lost 8 bases and the V segment lost 1 base, leaving 6 bases of the junction unmatched. The CDR3 totals 15 residues. Germline loops: CDR1 WSHSY, CDR2 SAAADI. This chain's CDR3 is CASSELAGGPYEQFF. The CDR3, as DNA: TGCGCCAGCAGTGAGTTGGCGGGAGGGCCTTATGAGCAGTTCTTC.

The CDR3 loop reads CATSTGHGYEQYF. The CDR3 DNA follows: TGTGCCACCAGCACGGGACACGGCTACGAGCAGTACTTC. The rearrangement joins TRBV15 to TRBJ2-7; weak D call: TRBD1 (6 bases). The CDR3 is made up of 13 amino acids. Trimming shortened V by 4 bases and J by 3 bases, and 10 bases separated the two germline ends. CDR1 and CDR2 from the germline V gene are LNHNV and YYDKDF (reference sequence).

The rearrangement links TRBV18 to TRBJ2-7, with 9 bases fitting TRBD1. The CDR3 contains 15 residues. V lost 3 bases and J lost 5; bases outside the gene matches: 8. The germline CDR1 and CDR2 sequences are KGHSH and LQKENI. CDR3: CASSPPNRGLNEQYF. The CDR3, as DNA: TGTGCCAGCTCACCCCCGAACAGGGGGCTCAACGAGCAGTACTTC.

This clonotype was recorded a few times. This chain links TRBV20-1 with TRBJ1-6, with D possibly matching TRBD1 (6 bases). The V end lost 2 bases, the J end lost 6 bases, and 14 bases lay between the germline ends. The CDR3 is 15 residues long. Germline values: CDR1 DFQATT, CDR2 SNEGSKA (reference sequence). CDR3 amino acids: CSARRKGGPNSPLHF. DNA of the CDR3: TGCAGTGCTAGAAGGAAGGGGGGGCCTAATTCACCCCTCCACTTT.

In its sample, this clonotype was seen a few times. The rearrangement joins TRBV5-1 to TRBJ2-6; D uncertain. The CDR3 is 16 amino acids. Trimming cost V 2 bases and J 0 bases, with 9 bases left between them. From germline, CDR1 is SGHRS and CDR2 YFSETQ. The CDR3 DNA reads TGCGCCAGCAGCTTAACCACAGTCTCTGGGGCCAACGTCCTGACTTTC. Its protein is CASSLTTVSGANVLTF.

There are a few counts of this clonotype. The rearrangement joins TRBV5-1 to TRBJ2-7; D unclear. Trimming took 5 bases from V and 3 from J, leaving 12 bases between them. The CDR3 covers 13 residues. The V gene's germline CDR1 is SGHRS and CDR2 YFSETQ. The CDR3: CASRVDVLYEQYF. The DNA for the CDR3 is TGCGCCAGCAGAGTTGACGTTCTCTACGAGCAGTACTTC.

This clonotype turned up a few times. The chain recombines TRBV28 with TRBJ1-4; D not resolved. V was clipped by 6 bases and J by 3 bases, with 20 bases between them. Germline V gene data show CDR1 as MDHEN and CDR2 as SYDVKM. CDR3 length equals 17 residues. CDR3 residues: CASRGVEVEGPNEKLFF. The DNA of the CDR3 is TGTGCCAGCAGGGGAGTTGAGGTAGAAGGCCCTAATGAAAAACTGTTTTTT.